A selection of T cell receptor beta chains follows, all from one sample in a study of blood T cell repertoires in COVID-19. Assay: immunoSEQ multiplex PCR; the TCRdb copy retains only in-frame clones and omits some. Counted here are 190,000 or so clones, 80% to 90% occurring once; the ten biggest clones make up 0.8% to 1%. Sequenced sample: peripheral blood. Receptors originate from a woman aged 18-30 years who had recovered from COVID-19. CDR3s include the opening cysteine and the closing phenylalanine or tryptophan. D genes are given only for firm matches. Not every row has a clone size; where given, it reads once, few, many or a size class.

J gene: TRBJ1-2
V gene: TRBV19
D gene: TRBD1
clone size: once
CDR3 DNA: TGTGCCAGTAGTATTGCGGGACAGTATAACTATGGCTACACCTTC
CDR3 protein: CASSIAGQYNYGYTF

J gene: TRBJ2-1
V gene: TRBV5-6
D gene: TRBD2
clone size: NA
CDR3 DNA: TGTGCCAGCAGCCCTAAGGGACTAGCGGGAGGGATGCAGTTCTTC
CDR3 protein: CASSPKGLAGGMQFF

J gene: TRBJ2-7
V gene: TRBV5-1
D gene: TRBD1
clone size: once
CDR3 DNA: TGCGCCAGCAGAAACGGTTGGACAGGTACCTACGAGCAGTACTTC
CDR3 protein: CASRNGWTGTYEQYF

J gene: TRBJ1-3
V gene: TRBV6-5
D gene: NA
clone size: NA
CDR3 DNA: TGTGCCAGCAGCACTACAGGGTCAGGAAACACCATATATTTT
CDR3 protein: CASSTTGSGNTIYF

J gene: TRBJ1-1
V gene: TRBV10-3
D gene: TRBD1
clone size: NA
CDR3 DNA: TGTGCCATCAGGGTTACAGGGGGCGGGGACCACCTGAACACTGAAGCTTTCTTT
CDR3 protein: CAIRVTGGGDHLNTEAFF

J gene: TRBJ2-3
V gene: TRBV6-4
D gene: TRBD2
clone size: few
CDR3 DNA: TGTGCCAGCAGCCCACTAGCGGGAGCTCCAGATACGCAGTATTTT
CDR3 protein: CASSPLAGAPDTQYF

J gene: TRBJ2-4
V gene: TRBV13
D gene: TRBD2
clone size: NA
CDR3 DNA: TGTGCCAGCAGCTTAATGGGACTAGCGGGACAGCGACTAGCCAAAAACATTCAGTACTTC
CDR3 protein: CASSLMGLAGQRLAKNIQYF

J gene: TRBJ1-2
V gene: TRBV7-8
D gene: TRBD1
clone size: once
CDR3 DNA: TGTGCCAGCAGCTTTTCGACAGGGAACTATGGCTACACCTTC
CDR3 protein: CASSFSTGNYGYTF

J gene: TRBJ1-6
V gene: TRBV2
D gene: NA
clone size: NA
CDR3 DNA: TGTGCCAGCATGAGCTCCTATAATTCACCCCTCCACTTT
CDR3 protein: CASMSSYNSPLHF

J gene: TRBJ2-3
V gene: TRBV15
D gene: TRBD1
clone size: NA
CDR3 DNA: TGTGCCACCAGCAGCAACAGGGGGCTGGAAGATACGCAGTATTTT
CDR3 protein: CATSSNRGLEDTQYF

J gene: TRBJ2-7
V gene: TRBV6-4
D gene: NA
clone size: NA
CDR3 DNA: TGTGCCAGCACCATCTCCCACAGGGCCCCCTCCTACGAGCAGTACTTC
CDR3 protein: CASTISHRAPSYEQYF

J gene: TRBJ2-5
V gene: TRBV6-1
D gene: TRBD2
clone size: NA
CDR3 DNA: TGTGCCAGCAGTGAATGGCTAGCGGGAGGGCCGAGACAGACCCAGTACTTC
CDR3 protein: CASSEWLAGGPRQTQYF

J gene: TRBJ2-7
V gene: TRBV18
D gene: TRBD1
clone size: NA
CDR3 DNA: TGTGCCAGCTCACCCTCACAGGGGGCAACCCACGAGCAGTACTTC
CDR3 protein: CASSPSQGATHEQYF

J gene: TRBJ2-2
V gene: TRBV4-1
D gene: NA
clone size: few
CDR3 DNA: TGCGCCAGCAGCCTCTGGACGACAGCGAACACCGGGGAGCTGTTTTTT
CDR3 protein: CASSLWTTANTGELFF

J gene: TRBJ1-6
V gene: TRBV10-3
D gene: NA
clone size: NA
CDR3 DNA: TGTGCCATCAGTGAATCGGACAGCTCCTATAATTCACCCCTCCACTTT
CDR3 protein: CAISESDSSYNSPLHF

J gene: TRBJ1-5
V gene: TRBV7-9
D gene: NA
clone size: NA
CDR3 DNA: TGTGCCAGCAGCTTAGGGGGAGATCAGCCCCAGCATTTT
CDR3 protein: CASSLGGDQPQHF

J gene: TRBJ2-5
V gene: TRBV7-9
D gene: NA
clone size: NA
CDR3 DNA: TGTGCCAGCAGCTTAGATCTCGGGACCCAGTACTTC
CDR3 protein: CASSLDLGTQYF

J gene: TRBJ1-6
V gene: TRBV7-2
D gene: NA
clone size: NA
CDR3 DNA: TGTGCCAGCAGCTTAGAGGGAGGTATTCTTAATTCACCCCTCCACTTT
CDR3 protein: CASSLEGGILNSPLHF

J gene: TRBJ2-5
V gene: TRBV12-3/TRBV12-4
D gene: NA
clone size: NA
CDR3 DNA: TGTGCCAGCAGACACCGAGAGACCCAGTACTTC
CDR3 protein: CASRHRETQYF

J gene: TRBJ1-4
V gene: TRBV11-1
D gene: NA
clone size: NA
CDR3 DNA: TGTGCCAGCAGCTGGGGGCATGCAACTAATGAAAAACTGTTTTTT
CDR3 protein: CASSWGHATNEKLFF

J gene: TRBJ2-1
V gene: TRBV18
D gene: NA
clone size: NA
CDR3 DNA: TGTGCCAGCTCCGCCGACGGGAATGAGCAGTTCTTC
CDR3 protein: CASSADGNEQFF

J gene: TRBJ1-5
V gene: TRBV20-1
D gene: TRBD1
clone size: NA
CDR3 DNA: TGCAGTGCAAAGGCCCAGGGGGCCCAGCATTTT
CDR3 protein: CSAKAQGAQHF

J gene: TRBJ2-7
V gene: TRBV7-2
D gene: TRBD2
clone size: NA
CDR3 DNA: TGTGCCAGCAGCTTAGTGCCTAGCGGTTCCTACGAGCAGTACTTC
CDR3 protein: CASSLVPSGSYEQYF

J gene: TRBJ2-5
V gene: TRBV24-1
D gene: NA
clone size: NA
CDR3 DNA: TGTGCCACCAGTGATTGGACAGCCTCGGGAGAGACCCAGTACTTC
CDR3 protein: CATSDWTASGETQYF

J gene: TRBJ2-5
V gene: TRBV5-1
D gene: TRBD2
clone size: NA
CDR3 DNA: TGCGCCAGCAGCCGGACTAGCGGGAGGACGGAGACCCAGTACTTC
CDR3 protein: CASSRTSGRTETQYF

J gene: TRBJ1-2
V gene: TRBV19
D gene: NA
clone size: NA
CDR3 DNA: TGTGCCAGTAGTTTCGCAGGGATTACAACTGGCTACACCTTC
CDR3 protein: CASSFAGITTGYTF

J gene: TRBJ2-4
V gene: TRBV4-1
D gene: TRBD2
clone size: NA
CDR3 DNA: TGCGCCAGCAGTCGACGTCTAGCGGGAGTTGAGGGACGAGCCAAAAACATTCAGTACTTC
CDR3 protein: CASSRRLAGVEGRAKNIQYF

J gene: TRBJ1-2
V gene: TRBV10-3
D gene: NA
clone size: NA
CDR3 DNA: TGTGCCATCAGTGAGTCTGTCTTTCCGCGCACTAACTATGGCTACACCTTC
CDR3 protein: CAISESVFPRTNYGYTF

J gene: TRBJ1-4
V gene: TRBV6-5
D gene: NA
clone size: NA
CDR3 DNA: TGTGCCAGCAGTTACTCAATCAGTTCCTCCGGGAAACTGTTTTTT
CDR3 protein: CASSYSISSSGKLFF

J gene: TRBJ1-2
V gene: TRBV3-1/TRBV3-2
D gene: NA
clone size: NA
CDR3 DNA: TGTGCCAGCAGCCAAGAAAGGACACCCGGTGGCTACACCTTC
CDR3 protein: CASSQERTPGGYTF

J gene: TRBJ1-4
V gene: TRBV18
D gene: NA
clone size: NA
CDR3 DNA: TGTGCCAGCTCACCATTCAGCCCCAGAGGGGGTGAAAAACTGTTTTTT
CDR3 protein: CASSPFSPRGGEKLFF

J gene: TRBJ1-3
V gene: TRBV9
D gene: TRBD1
clone size: NA
CDR3 DNA: TGTGCCAGCAGCGCGGGACAGCCCTCTGGAAACACCATATATTTT
CDR3 protein: CASSAGQPSGNTIYF

J gene: TRBJ1-2
V gene: TRBV7-2
D gene: NA
clone size: NA
CDR3 DNA: TGTGCCAGCAGCTTAGTTTCCACAGGGCTTAACTATGGCTACACCTTC
CDR3 protein: CASSLVSTGLNYGYTF

J gene: TRBJ1-4
V gene: TRBV28
D gene: NA
clone size: NA
CDR3 DNA: TGTGCCAGCAGTTTATTCCCAGGGAGGGAAAAACTGTTTTTT
CDR3 protein: CASSLFPGREKLFF

J gene: TRBJ2-3
V gene: TRBV7-2
D gene: TRBD2
clone size: NA
CDR3 DNA: TGTGCCAGCAGCCGGGGACTAGCGGGGACCTATGGAACAGATACGCAGTATTTT
CDR3 protein: CASSRGLAGTYGTDTQYF

J gene: TRBJ2-3
V gene: TRBV7-2
D gene: NA
clone size: NA
CDR3 DNA: TGTGCCAGCAGCCCGCCTTTGGGGGCCGATACGCAGTATTTT
CDR3 protein: CASSPPLGADTQYF

J gene: TRBJ1-5
V gene: TRBV24-1
D gene: TRBD1
clone size: NA
CDR3 DNA: TGTGCCACCAGTGACCCAGGACAGGGTGAACAGCCCCAGCATTTT
CDR3 protein: CATSDPGQGEQPQHF

J gene: TRBJ2-7
V gene: TRBV29-1
D gene: TRBD1
clone size: once
CDR3 DNA: TGCAGCGCCCGGACAGGGAGTAACGAGCAGTACTTC
CDR3 protein: CSARTGSNEQYF

J gene: TRBJ2-2
V gene: TRBV9
D gene: TRBD1
clone size: NA
CDR3 DNA: TGTGCCAGCAGCCGTGGGACAGGGCTCGGCGGGGAGCTGTTTTTT
CDR3 protein: CASSRGTGLGGELFF

J gene: TRBJ2-3
V gene: TRBV5-4
D gene: TRBD2
clone size: NA
CDR3 DNA: TGTGCCAGCAGCCTTCAGAGCGGGGGGCCCACAGATACGCAGTATTTT
CDR3 protein: CASSLQSGGPTDTQYF

J gene: TRBJ1-1
V gene: TRBV7-9
D gene: NA
clone size: NA
CDR3 DNA: TGTGCCAGCAGCCCCGCCCGCGCTCCCTCGCGAGCTTTCTTT
CDR3 protein: CASSPARAPSRAFF